The 4 T cell receptor beta chains below come from one sample, sequenced in a study of shared clonotypes between healthy human individuals. The data were produced by immunoSEQ multiplex PCR, yet TCRdb's version contains in-frame clones alone and is incomplete. The data show some 320,000 clones, roughly 91% seen once. Sequenced: memory CD8+ T cells sorted from blood. Subset described: CD45RO+ cells pooled with CCR7-negative TemRA cells. These receptors all stem from a man aged 18 to 29 in good health.

The CDR3 region is CASSRALAGLTDTQYF. DNA of the CDR3: TGTGCCAGCAGCCGGGCACTAGCGGGGTTGACAGATACGCAGTATTTT. This chain joins TRBV7-9 and TRBJ2-3; 10 nucleotides agree with TRBD2. Germline trimming cut 5 bases from V and 3 bases from J; bases unmatched to any gene: 8. The CDR3 covers 16 residues. CDR1 SEHNR and CDR2 FQNEAQ come from the germline V gene (reference sequence). The full variable domain, in which reference TRBV7-9 and TRBJ2-3 provide the parts outside the CDR3, is DTGVSQNPRHKITKRGQNVTFRCDPISEHNRLYWYRQTLGQGPEFLTYFQNEAQLEKSRLLSDRFSAERPKGSFSTLEIQRTEQGDSAMYLCASSRALAGLTDTQYFGPGTRLTVL.

V usage is TRBV6-5 and J usage is TRBJ1-2; 10 bases are a match to TRBD1. Germline V gene lookup returns CDR1 MNHEY and CDR2 SVGAGI. CDR3 size: 13 residues. V trimming: 6 bases; J trimming: 6 bases; junction bases outside the gene matches: 4. CDR3 protein: CASRLTGGHGYTF. The CDR3 DNA sequence: TGTGCCAGCAGGCTGACAGGGGGCCATGGCTACACCTTC.

Regarding this clone: The same CDR3 can be traced to other DNA sequences in this sample. The V and J genes are TRBV30 and TRBJ2-7; D could derive from TRBD1 or TRBD2 (5 bases each). CDR1 and CDR2 (germline): GTSNPN, SVGIG (reference sequence). This CDR3 is 12 amino acids long. V lost 3 bases to trimming and J lost 0 bases, with 6 bases between them. CDR3 protein: CAWSGTSYEQYF. For the CDR3, the DNA is TGTGCCTGGAGCGGGACCTCCTACGAGCAGTACTTC.

This sequence joins TRBV11-2 and TRBJ2-1; D unresolved. Germline V CDR1 and CDR2: SGHAT, FQNNGV. This CDR3 contains 13 residues. Deletions cut 3 bases from V and 8 bases from J, with 11 bases between. The CDR3 sequence: CASSFRTIDEQFF. CDR3 in DNA: TGTGCCAGCAGCTTCCGCACGATTGATGAGCAGTTCTTC.